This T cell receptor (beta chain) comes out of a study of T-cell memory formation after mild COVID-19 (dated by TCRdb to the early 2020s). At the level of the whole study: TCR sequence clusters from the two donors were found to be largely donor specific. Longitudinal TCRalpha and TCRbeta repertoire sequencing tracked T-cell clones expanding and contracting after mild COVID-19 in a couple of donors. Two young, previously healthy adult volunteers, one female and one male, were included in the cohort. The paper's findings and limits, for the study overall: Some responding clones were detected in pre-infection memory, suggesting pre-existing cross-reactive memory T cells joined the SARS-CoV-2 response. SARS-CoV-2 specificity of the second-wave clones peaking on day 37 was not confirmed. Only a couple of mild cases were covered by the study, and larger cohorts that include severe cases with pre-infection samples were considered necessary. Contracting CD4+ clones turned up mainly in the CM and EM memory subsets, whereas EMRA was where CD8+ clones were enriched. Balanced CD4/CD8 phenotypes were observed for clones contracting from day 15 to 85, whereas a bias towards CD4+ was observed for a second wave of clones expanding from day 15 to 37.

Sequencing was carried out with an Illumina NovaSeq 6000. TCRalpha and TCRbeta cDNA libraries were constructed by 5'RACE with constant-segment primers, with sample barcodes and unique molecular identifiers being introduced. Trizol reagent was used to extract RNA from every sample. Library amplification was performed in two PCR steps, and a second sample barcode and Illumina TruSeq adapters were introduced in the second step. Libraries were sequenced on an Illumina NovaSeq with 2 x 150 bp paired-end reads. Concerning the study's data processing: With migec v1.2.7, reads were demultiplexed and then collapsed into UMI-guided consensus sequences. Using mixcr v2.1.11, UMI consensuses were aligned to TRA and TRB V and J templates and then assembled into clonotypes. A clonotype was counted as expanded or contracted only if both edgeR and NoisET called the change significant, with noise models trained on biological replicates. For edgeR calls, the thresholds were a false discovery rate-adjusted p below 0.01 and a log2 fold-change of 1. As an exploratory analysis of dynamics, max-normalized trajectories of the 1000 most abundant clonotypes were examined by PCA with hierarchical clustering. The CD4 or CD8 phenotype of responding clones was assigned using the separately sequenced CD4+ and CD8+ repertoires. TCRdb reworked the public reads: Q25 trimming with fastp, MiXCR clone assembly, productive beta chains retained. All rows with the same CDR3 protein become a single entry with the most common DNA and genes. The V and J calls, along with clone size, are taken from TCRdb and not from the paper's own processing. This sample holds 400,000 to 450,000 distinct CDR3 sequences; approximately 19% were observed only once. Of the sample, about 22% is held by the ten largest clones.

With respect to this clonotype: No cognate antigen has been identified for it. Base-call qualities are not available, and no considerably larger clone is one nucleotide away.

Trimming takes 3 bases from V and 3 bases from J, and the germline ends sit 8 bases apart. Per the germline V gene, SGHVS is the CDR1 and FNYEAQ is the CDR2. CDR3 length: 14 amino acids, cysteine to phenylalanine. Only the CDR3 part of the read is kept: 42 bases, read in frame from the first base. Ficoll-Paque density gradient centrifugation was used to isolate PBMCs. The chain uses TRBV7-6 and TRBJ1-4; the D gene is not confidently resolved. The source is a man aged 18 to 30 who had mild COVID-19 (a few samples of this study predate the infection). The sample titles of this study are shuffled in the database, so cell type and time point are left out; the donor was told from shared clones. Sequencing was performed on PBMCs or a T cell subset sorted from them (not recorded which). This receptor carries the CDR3 CASSLSAANEKLFF. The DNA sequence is TGTGCCAGCAGCTTGTCGGCAGCTAATGAAAAACTGTTTTTT.